This paragraph reports one T cell receptor (beta chain). The control group consisted of healthy donors matched for age and sex. This specimen comes from a study of CD8 T cells in Susac syndrome. RNA in amounts of about 0.5 to 1 ug was reverse transcribed with random hexamers. TCRdb used MiXCR to reprocess the immunoSEQ multiplex PCR reads, holding one entry per CDR3 protein. The table lists roughly 200,000 distinct CDR3 sequences, roughly 92% of them singletons. V was clipped by 6 bases and J by 6 bases, with 12 bases between them. The CDR3 sequence is 13 residues long. CDR1 is MNHEY and CDR2 is SVGAGI in the germline V gene.

This chain joins TRBV6-5 and TRBJ1-5, with a weak D call TRBD1 (5 bases). The specimen sequenced was CD4+ T cells from PBMCs. This sequence was found in a human donor in good health. The CDR3 protein is CASSLDRLQPQHF. CDR3 bases: TGTGCCAGCAGCCTCGACAGACTTCAGCCCCAGCATTTT.